Below are 30 T cell receptor beta chains sequenced from a single sample in a study of shared T cell receptors in the human thymus. This table comes from immunoSEQ multiplex PCR, and its TCRdb copy is limited to in-frame clones, with some not included. Of about 380,000 clones in the sample, just under 95% were seen once. Sequencing was done on a sample of thymocytes. The source is a human donor.

This rearrangement joins TRBV19 to TRBJ1-1; TRBD1 might be the D (5 bases). The V gene's germline CDR1 is LNHDA and CDR2 SQIVND (reference sequence). The ends were cut back, 1 base at V and 5 bases at J, with 11 bases in the middle. The CDR3 runs to 14 residues. Here the CDR3 reads CASSIAQGGTEAFF. The CDR3, as DNA: TGTGCCAGTAGTATAGCCCAGGGAGGGACTGAAGCTTTCTTT. The whole variable domain, filled in from reference TRBV19 and TRBJ1-1, reads DGGITQSPKYLFRKEGQNVTLSCEQNLNHDAMYWYRQDPGQGLRLIYYSQIVNDFQKGDIAEGYSVSREKKESFPLTVTSAQKNPTAFYLCASSIAQGGTEAFFGQGTRLTVV.

The gene calls are TRBV27 and TRBJ2-1; TRBD2 matches 12 bases. After removal of 4 bases from V and 7 bases from J, the junction contained 14 bases not matched to a gene. This CDR3 is 18 amino acids long. Germline values: CDR1 MNHEY, CDR2 SMNVEV (reference sequence). The CDR3 coding sequence is TGTGCCAGCAGTTCCCTGGCCGCGCGGACTAGCGGGGTGAATGAGCAGTTCTTC. This gives the protein CASSSLAARTSGVNEQFF.

The chain links TRBV30 to TRBJ2-7, with TRBD1 as a possible D gene (6 bases). V lost 3 bases, J lost 0 bases, and 15 bases lay in between. The CDR3 runs 15 residues. The germline gives CDR1 GTSNPN, CDR2 SVGIG (reference sequence). CDR3 DNA sequence: TGTGCCTGGAGACCCCCTGACAGGAGCTCCTACGAGCAGTACTTC. This sequence encodes CAWRPPDRSSYEQYF.

The chain recombines TRBV18 with TRBJ2-7; 12 bases match TRBD2. The J segment lost 0 bases and the V segment lost 3 bases, leaving 3 bases of the junction unmatched. CDR1 and CDR2 (germline): KGHSH, LQKENI. This CDR3 is built from 16 residues. The CDR3 is CASSPGLAGISYEQYF. The CDR3 DNA reads as TGTGCCAGCTCACCTGGACTAGCGGGGATCTCCTACGAGCAGTACTTC.

This clone has just a few counts. Other nucleotide sequences in the sample specify the same CDR3. The chain couples TRBV4-1 to TRBJ1-2; D gene unclear. V lost 0 bases and J 4 bases, leaving 6 bases between the germline ends. Germline V CDR1 and CDR2: MGHRA, YSYEKL. The CDR3 length is 13 residues. This chain's CDR3 is CASSQDGGYGYTF. CDR3 nucleotides: TGCGCCAGCAGCCAAGATGGTGGCTATGGCTACACCTTC.

V and J are TRBV5-6 and TRBJ1-1, with D perhaps TRBD1 (5 bases). Trimming cost V 4 bases and J 11 bases, with 15 bases left between them. The CDR3 has 12 residues. Germline V gives CDR1 SGHDT, CDR2 YYEEEE. CDR3 DNA sequence: TGTGCCAGCAGCCTCAGGGCGTTTCGGGCTTTCTTT. Encoded protein: CASSLRAFRAFF.

The genes are TRBV28 and TRBJ2-3; TRBD2 matches at 8 bases. The CDR3 has 14 residues. The V segment lost 5 bases and the J segment 6 bases; nucleotides outside the gene matches: 7. Germline assignment: CDR1 MDHEN and CDR2 SYDVKM. The CDR3 protein is CASSPGGNRDTQYF. The CDR3 DNA sequence: TGTGCCAGCAGTCCGGGGGGGAATCGGGATACGCAGTATTTT. The complete variable domain, with remaining parts taken from reference TRBV28 and TRBJ2-3, reads DVKVTQSSRYLVKRTGEKVFLECVQDMDHENMFWYRQDPGLGLRLIYFSYDVKMKEKGDIPEGYSVSREKKERFSLILESASTNQTSMYLCASSPGGNRDTQYFGPGTRLTVL.

This clone has only one observation. The chain is built from TRBV5-5 and TRBJ2-1, with a tentative D call TRBD2 (6 bases). V gave up 0 bases and J gave up 15 bases, with 13 bases separating them. This CDR3 spans 12 amino acids. Germline assignment: CDR1 SGHKS and CDR2 YYEKEE (reference sequence). The CDR3 nucleotides are TGTGCCAGCAGCTTGGCCGGCGGGACGGGGTTCTTC. Its protein is CASSLAGGTGFF.

The rearrangement joins TRBV10-1 to TRBJ2-5; 11 nucleotides line up with TRBD2. V lost 6 bases and J lost 2; bases outside the gene matches: 17. This CDR3 spans 19 amino acids. Germline-derived CDR1 and CDR2 are WNHNN and SYGVQD (reference sequence). Here the CDR3 reads CASREVGSVLAGGQETQYF. The CDR3 DNA follows: TGCGCCAGCAGGGAAGTGGGATCCGTTCTAGCGGGGGGACAAGAGACCCAGTACTTC.

The CDR3 region has the DNA TGTGCCAGCAGCACGACTAGCGGGAGGGCCGGTGAGACCCAGTACTTC. It translates to CASSTTSGRAGETQYF. The chain is built from TRBV9 and TRBJ2-5; TRBD2 matches at 14 bases. The CDR3 totals 16 residues. J gave up 5 bases and V 4 bases, and 7 bases lay outside the gene matches. Germline V lookup: CDR1 SGDLS, CDR2 YYNGEE.

This chain uses TRBV25-1 with TRBJ1-2; 7 bases line up with TRBD1. The CDR3 is made up of 14 amino acids. The V gene end was trimmed by 8 bases and the J gene end by 0 bases; junction bases not matched to a gene: 6. CDR1 and CDR2 from the germline V gene are MGHDK and SYGVNS. The CDR3 nucleotides are TGTGCCAGCTCCAGACAGGGTCCTAACTATGGCTACACCTTC. Translating gives CASSRQGPNYGYTF.

The V gene is TRBV28, the J gene TRBJ2-3, with 12 bases identical to TRBD1. After removal of 5 bases from V and 1 base from J, the junction contained 4 bases not matched to a gene. CDR1 is MDHEN, CDR2 SYDVKM, per germline. The CDR3 runs 16 residues. The CDR3 loop is CASSSRDRGRTDTQYF. For the CDR3, the DNA is TGTGCCAGCAGTAGCAGGGACAGGGGGCGCACAGATACGCAGTATTTT.

V is TRBV5-5 and J is TRBJ2-1; D perhaps matches TRBD1 (5 bases). Trimming pared 3 bases from V and 9 bases from J, leaving 7 bases between. The CDR3 extends over 11 amino acids. Germline values: CDR1 SGHKS, CDR2 YYEKEE (reference sequence). The CDR3 DNA follows: TGTGCCAGCAGCTCTAGGGGTGAGCAGTTCTTC. The encoded protein is CASSSRGEQFF. The whole variable domain, remainder taken from reference TRBV5-5 and TRBJ2-1, is DAGVTQSPTHLIKTRGQQVTLRCSPISGHKSVSWYQQVLGQGPQFIFQYYEKEERGRGNFPDRFSARQFPNYSSELNVNALLLGDSALYLCASSSRGEQFFGPGTRLTVL.

The J gene is TRBJ2-1, the V gene TRBV9; 7 positions match TRBD1. The CDR3 has 15 residues. From germline, CDR1 is SGDLS and CDR2 YYNGEE. The V gene end was trimmed by 4 bases and the J gene end by 0 bases; junction bases not matched to a gene: 4. The CDR3 region is CASSPRDSSYNEQFF. The DNA for the CDR3 is TGTGCCAGCAGCCCCAGGGACAGCTCCTACAATGAGCAGTTCTTC.

The rearrangement links TRBV4-1 to TRBJ2-1; D is possibly TRBD1 (6 bases). Between the trimmed V and J ends, which lost 5 bases and 9 bases, there was a span of 14 bases. The CDR3 runs 13 residues. Looked up from germline, CDR1 is MGHRA and CDR2 is YSYEKL. DNA for the CDR3: TGCGCCAGCAGCTATCGGACAGATAGTGAGCAGTTCTTC. Translating it yields CASSYRTDSEQFF.

In this sample, this clone turned up once. The DNA of the CDR3 is TGCAGCGTTGACTACTCTGGGGCCAACGTCCTGACTTTC. It codes for CSVDYSGANVLTF. This chain links TRBV29-1 with TRBJ2-6; D is ambiguous. Between the trimmed V and J ends, which lost 3 bases and 0 bases, there was a span of 3 bases. The V gene's germline CDR1 is SQVTM and CDR2 ANQGSEA. The CDR3 contains 13 residues.

The V gene is TRBV7-9, the J gene TRBJ1-4; tentatively, D is TRBD1 (6 bases). The CDR3 spans 17 residues. CDR1 and CDR2 from the germline V gene are SEHNR and FQNEAQ (reference sequence). The V and J ends lost 2 bases and 2 bases respectively, with 15 bases between them. The CDR3, as DNA: TGTGCCAGCAGCTTAAGGGCCAGGGGCGCCACTAATGAAAAACTGTTTTTT. It encodes CASSLRARGATNEKLFF.

The chain uses TRBV5-8 and TRBJ2-1; D possibly matches TRBD1 or TRBD2 (5 bases each). Trimming removed 2 bases from V and 5 bases from J, with 11 bases in between. Per the germline V gene, CDR1 is SGHTS and CDR2 is YDEGEE. The CDR3 contains 14 residues. In DNA form, the CDR3 reads TGTGCCAGCAGCTTCGGGACCCCCAACAATGAGCAGTTCTTC. It specifies CASSFGTPNNEQFF.

The chain carries TRBV5-4 and TRBJ2-5, with D perhaps TRBD1 or TRBD2 (6 bases each). The length of the CDR3 is 15 residues. Trimming took 4 bases from V and 7 from J, leaving 20 bases between them. Germline V gene data show CDR1 as SGHNT and CDR2 as YYREEE (reference sequence). In DNA, the CDR3 is TGTGCCAGCAGCCCGACGGGCCGGGGGCCAGGGACCCAGTACTTC. Translation: CASSPTGRGPGTQYF.

The rearrangement joins TRBV11-3 to TRBJ2-3; D is possibly TRBD2 (5 bases). Germline V gene data show CDR1 as SGHNT and CDR2 as YENEEA. CDR3 length equals 15 residues. V lost 1 base, J lost 2 bases, and 10 bases lay in between. DNA of the CDR3: TGTGCCAGCAGCTTAGGAGCGGCTCCCACAGATACGCAGTATTTT. Translating gives CASSLGAAPTDTQYF.

This clone appeared a single time. The DNA of the CDR3 is TGTGCCAGCAGCCTTTGGACAGGCTACGAGCAGTACTTC. It specifies CASSLWTGYEQYF. The chain has TRBV5-6 and TRBJ2-7; 7 nucleotides align to TRBD1. Germline loops: CDR1 SGHDT, CDR2 YYEEEE. The CDR3 sequence is 13 residues long. Trimming removed 4 bases from V and 3 bases from J; junction bases left unmatched: 4.

This chain uses TRBV28 with TRBJ2-3; D gene unclear. V lost 3 bases and J lost 0, with 13 bases in between. Germline CDR1 MDHEN, CDR2 SYDVKM. The CDR3 totals 16 residues. The CDR3 is CASSFGLLGSTDTQYF. Written as DNA, the CDR3 is TGTGCCAGCAGTTTCGGTTTGCTCGGGAGCACAGATACGCAGTATTTT.

To note about this clone: Because it lacks the conserved phenylalanine or tryptophan at the end, this CDR3 is likely a read error. Because the CDR3's place on the DNA is in doubt, the DNA is left out and the CDR3 is given as listed by TCRdb. The rearrangement links TRBV6-1 to TRBJ2-7; the table's D call, TRBD1, was not checked against the DNA. The CDR3 adds up to 11 amino acids, both ends counted. The V gene's germline CDR1 is MNHNS and CDR2 SASEGT. The CDR3 protein is CASEPQGFQSD.

V usage is TRBV6-1 and J usage is TRBJ2-5, with D maybe TRBD1 (5 bases). The CDR3 sequence is 10 residues long. The germline gives CDR1 MNHNS, CDR2 SASEGT. The V gene lost 11 bases and the J gene lost 5 bases, with 9 bases spanning the gap. The CDR3 DNA follows: TGTGCCGCCCAGGGTGAGACCCAGTACTTC. It yields the protein CAAQGETQYF.

The gene calls are TRBV6-1 and TRBJ1-1, with a possible D match to TRBD1 (6 bases). Trimming pared 8 bases from V and 7 bases from J, leaving 23 bases between. Germline values: CDR1 MNHNS, CDR2 SASEGT. CDR3 length: 15 amino acids. This chain's CDR3 is CASYDVWGGLNEAFF. CDR3 coding DNA: TGTGCCAGCTACGATGTCTGGGGGGGGCTTAATGAAGCTTTCTTT.

The chain links TRBV12-5 to TRBJ1-2; 7 bases fit TRBD1. V shed 0 bases and J 6 bases; nucleotides not matched to a gene: 22. CDR1 is LGHNT and CDR2 is FRNRAP in the germline V gene. This CDR3 is 20 amino acids long. CDR3 loop: CASGLVEGHQEQEQGDGYTF. For the CDR3, the DNA is TGTGCTAGTGGTTTGGTTGAGGGGCACCAAGAACAGGAGCAGGGGGATGGCTACACCTTC.

The chain uses TRBV28 and TRBJ2-7; tentatively, D is TRBD2 (6 bases). Germline V gene lookup returns CDR1 MDHEN and CDR2 SYDVKM. Trimming left V 0 bases short and J 3 bases short, with 21 bases between. The CDR3 sequence is 18 residues long. CDR3 residues: CASSLCTAHLPSDYEQYF. In nucleotides, the CDR3 is TGTGCCAGCAGTTTATGCACAGCGCACCTTCCTAGCGACTACGAGCAGTACTTC.

The chain combines TRBV28 with TRBJ1-1, with D possibly matching TRBD1 (5 bases). V was pared by 5 bases and J by 4 bases, with 17 bases between. CDR1 is MDHEN and CDR2 is SYDVKM in the germline V gene. The CDR3 consists of 15 residues. CDR3 DNA sequence: TGTGCCAGCAGTAGGGACTCTCCTGGACGCACTGAAGCTTTCTTT. Translation gives CASSRDSPGRTEAFF.

The chain is built from TRBV27 and TRBJ2-1; TRBD2 matches 8 bases. V was pared by 5 bases and J by 2 bases, with 11 bases of the junction left unmatched. Germline CDR1 is MNHEY and CDR2 is SMNVEV (reference sequence). This CDR3 has 17 amino acids. The CDR3 reads CASSRPAGELPYNEQFF. The CDR3 DNA reads TGTGCCAGCAGTCGACCAGCGGGAGAACTCCCCTACAATGAGCAGTTCTTC.

This sequence joins TRBV13 and TRBJ2-2, with 13 bases identical to TRBD2. V lost 2 bases and J lost 1; bases outside the gene matches: 7. From germline, CDR1 is PRHDT and CDR2 FYEKMQ (reference sequence). The CDR3 length is 19 residues. CDR3 coding DNA: TGTGCCAGCAGCTTAAAGTGGACTAGCGGGAGCGGGAACACCGGGGAGCTGTTTTTT. Translation gives CASSLKWTSGSGNTGELFF.